Shown below are 31 T cell receptor beta chains from a single sample sequenced in a study of blood T cell repertoires in COVID-19 (dated by TCRdb to 2020 to 2021). Library creation used the immunoSEQ multiplex PCR assay. This immuneACCESS table, as held by TCRdb, lists in-frame sequences with V and J called but not all clones. Of the missing ones, under half trace to an unresolved V gene in checked studies; the others have no known cause. This sample gives a few hundred thousand clones in total; around 84% of them show up just once. The ten biggest clones cover more than 4.5% of the sample. The material sequenced was peripheral blood. Every receptor here comes from a woman aged 55-69 years with COVID-19, enrolled during active disease.

This rearrangement joins TRBV5-1 to TRBJ1-4, with a possible D match to TRBD1 (6 bases). Trimming shortened V by 0 bases and J by 4 bases, and 10 bases separated the two germline ends. The germline CDR1 and CDR2 sequences are SGHRS and YFSETQ. The CDR3 extends over 15 amino acids. CDR3: CASSLGGRSNEKLFF. The CDR3 DNA follows: TGCGCCAGCAGCTTGGGGGGGCGGAGTAATGAAAAACTGTTTTTT.

Only one count was recorded for this clone. The rearrangement links TRBV30 to TRBJ1-2; no clear D gene. Germline V lookup: CDR1 GTSNPN, CDR2 SVGIG (reference sequence). The CDR3 length is 19 residues. V was pared by 2 bases and J by 0 bases, with 25 bases between. CDR3 in DNA: TGTGCCTGGAGTCCTGGACTCTCCTGGGCAAGAGCCGCTAACTATGGCTACACCTTC. It translates to CAWSPGLSWARAANYGYTF.

There are a few counts of this clone. The chain has TRBV30 and TRBJ1-1; D call uncertain. This CDR3 is built from 11 residues. Germline V gene data show CDR1 as GTSNPN and CDR2 as SVGIG (reference sequence). Trimming stripped 4 bases from V and 8 bases from J, with 11 bases between. CDR3 region: CAWTGEMEAFF. CDR3 in DNA: TGTGCCTGGACTGGGGAGATGGAAGCTTTCTTT.

The V gene is TRBV2, the J gene TRBJ2-3, with 11 bases that match TRBD2. The CDR3 length is 16 residues. Trimming at V came to 3 bases and at J to 6 bases, leaving 8 bases not matched to a gene. Germline V gene data show CDR1 as SNHLY and CDR2 as FYNNEI. The CDR3: CASSESSGRAVDTQYF. CDR3 coding DNA: TGTGCCAGCAGTGAGAGTAGCGGGAGGGCCGTGGATACGCAGTATTTT.

Details on this clone: Within the sample, other DNA sequences also encode this same CDR3. V is TRBV6-2 or TRBV6-3 and J is TRBJ2-7; D perhaps matches TRBD2 (5 bases). Germline V CDR1 and CDR2: MNHEY, SVGEGT. Deletions cut 2 bases from V and 3 bases from J, with 8 bases between. The CDR3 runs 13 residues. CDR3 sequence reads: CASSYSGVYEQYF. CDR3 nucleotide sequence: TGTGCCAGCAGTTACAGCGGAGTCTACGAGCAGTACTTC.

The genes are TRBV28 and TRBJ1-2, with TRBD1 matching over 12 bases. Germline lookup yields CDR1 MDHEN and CDR2 SYDVKM. This CDR3 is 16 amino acids long. V trimming: 4 bases; J trimming: 3 bases; junction bases outside the gene matches: 6. The CDR3 DNA follows: TGTGCCAGCAGTTCGAGAGGGACAGGGGGCGACTATGGCTACACCTTC. It is translated as CASSSRGTGGDYGYTF.

The V call is TRBV27, the J call TRBJ1-2, with TRBD1 matching over 7 bases. The CDR3 runs 17 residues. Germline V gene data show CDR1 as MNHEY and CDR2 as SMNVEV (reference sequence). Losses at the gene ends were 1 base for V and 2 bases for J; bases not matched to a gene: 10. DNA of the CDR3: TGTGCCAGCAGTTTATTCAACCCCCTGACAGGGAACTATGGCTACACCTTC. Protein: CASSLFNPLTGNYGYTF.

The count of this clone is one. The chain joins TRBV18 to TRBJ2-2; 8 nucleotides agree with TRBD2. V lost 0 bases and J lost 3; bases outside the gene matches: 6. Germline V CDR1 and CDR2: KGHSH, LQKENI. The CDR3 covers 17 residues. CDR3 bases: TGTGCCAGCTCACCACCCCGCGGGAGGAACTACACCGGGGAGCTGTTTTTT. Translating gives CASSPPRGRNYTGELFF.

V usage is TRBV27 and J usage is TRBJ1-1, with TRBD1 matching over 11 bases. Germline V CDR1 and CDR2: MNHEY, SMNVEV (reference sequence). The J segment lost 0 bases and the V segment lost 5 bases, leaving 8 bases of the junction unmatched. This CDR3 region has 17 residues. CDR3 in amino acids: CASSTHGQGAVNTEAFF. The CDR3 coding sequence is TGTGCCAGCAGTACCCACGGACAGGGGGCCGTGAACACTGAAGCTTTCTTT.

The V and J genes are TRBV7-3 and TRBJ1-1, with 7 bases that match TRBD1. CDR3 size: 14 residues. Germline V gene data show CDR1 as SGHTA and CDR2 as FQGTGA. Unmatched junction bases numbered 3, after V lost 5 bases and J lost 0 bases. In DNA form, the CDR3 reads TGTGCCAGCAGCCCAGGGGGTTTGAACACTGAAGCTTTCTTT. Amino acids: CASSPGGLNTEAFF.

The CDR3 sequence is CASSQKTPGTREQETQYF. The DNA of the CDR3 is TGCGCCAGCAGCCAAAAAACTCCCGGGACTAGGGAACAAGAGACCCAGTACTTC. The chain recombines TRBV5-1 with TRBJ2-5; 8 bases fit TRBD2. After removal of 4 bases from V and 2 bases from J, the junction contained 16 bases not matched to a gene. Germline V gene lookup returns CDR1 SGHRS and CDR2 YFSETQ. CDR3 length: 18 amino acids.

J is TRBJ2-1 and V is TRBV15; D may be TRBD2 (5 bases). The CDR3 loop spans 14 amino acids. Germline values: CDR1 LNHNV, CDR2 YYDKDF (reference sequence). Between the trimmed V and J ends, which lost 1 base and 3 bases, there was a span of 7 bases. The CDR3 nucleotides are TGTGCCACCAGCAGAGGAGGGAACTACAATGAGCAGTTCTTC. Its protein is CATSRGGNYNEQFF.

The gene calls are TRBV6-1 and TRBJ1-3, with 8 nucleotides matching TRBD1. Per germline, CDR1 MNHNS and CDR2 SASEGT. The CDR3 runs 15 residues. After removal of 2 bases from V and 2 bases from J, the junction contained 2 bases not matched to a gene. CDR3 sequence reads: CASSEFRGPGNTIYF. The CDR3, as DNA: TGTGCCAGCAGTGAATTCAGGGGGCCTGGAAACACCATATATTTT.

The chain carries TRBV3-1 (or the pseudogene TRBV3-2) and TRBJ2-3, with D unclear. The CDR3 loop spans 15 amino acids. The ends were cut back, 1 base at V and 0 bases at J, with 8 bases in the middle. CDR1 is LGHDT, CDR2 YNNKEL, per germline (reference sequence). Here the CDR3 DNA reads TGTGCCAGCAGCCAAGGAATTACTAGCACAGATACGCAGTATTTT. It is translated as CASSQGITSTDTQYF.

This chain links TRBV7-9 with TRBJ1-1; 9 positions agree with TRBD1. In germline, CDR1 is SEHNR, CDR2 FQNEAQ (reference sequence). V dropped 6 bases and J dropped 2; count of bases not matched to a gene: 4. There are 14 residues in the CDR3. Here the CDR3 reads CASSITGGNTEAFF. For the CDR3, the DNA is TGTGCCAGCAGTATAACAGGGGGCAACACTGAAGCTTTCTTT.

This clone was counted once. The CDR3 bases are TGTGCCAGCACCCATGGACAGCTTGGCTACACCTTC. Its protein product is CASTHGQLGYTF. This sequence joins TRBV28 and TRBJ1-2; tentative D call: TRBD1 (6 bases). CDR1 and CDR2 from the germline V gene are MDHEN and SYDVKM. The CDR3 is 12 amino acids. V was clipped by 7 bases and J by 7 bases, with 13 bases between them.

V and J are TRBV9 and TRBJ2-7, with TRBD1 identical over 8 bases. Germline V gene sequence: CDR1 SGDLS, CDR2 YYNGEE. V trimming: 3 bases; J trimming: 4 bases; junction bases outside the gene matches: 9. The CDR3 extends over 15 amino acids. The DNA of the CDR3 is TGTGCCAGCAGCGACGGACAGGGTCCGGGATACGAGCAGTACTTC. It encodes CASSDGQGPGYEQYF.

The chain recombines TRBV6-1 with TRBJ2-4; TRBD1 is a possible D gene (5 bases). Per germline, CDR1 MNHNS and CDR2 SASEGT. This CDR3 region has 17 residues. V was clipped by 2 bases and J by 0 bases, with 14 bases between them. The CDR3 DNA follows: TGTGCCAGCAGTGAAATCCGGCAGGGCATAGCCAAAAACATTCAGTACTTC. Residues: CASSEIRQGIAKNIQYF.

The chain is built from TRBV3-1 (or the pseudogene TRBV3-2) and TRBJ2-7; a possible D gene is TRBD1 (6 bases). The germline CDR1 and CDR2 sequences are LGHDT and YNNKEL (reference sequence). CDR3 length equals 14 residues. Trimming took off 4 bases at V and 2 bases at J, with 12 bases between the two ends. In DNA form, the CDR3 reads TGTGCCAGCAGCCTACGACAGGACCCCTACGAGCAGTACTTC. This translates into CASSLRQDPYEQYF.

This clone was counted a few times. This chain links TRBV4-3 with TRBJ1-5; D perhaps matches TRBD1 (5 bases). V gave up 0 bases and J gave up 7 bases, with 10 bases separating them. Germline CDR1 LGHNA, CDR2 YSLEER. The length of the CDR3 is 14 residues. Here the CDR3 DNA reads TGCGCCAGCAGCCAAGATTGGGGGGGACAGCCCCAGCATTTT. Protein product: CASSQDWGGQPQHF.

This chain links TRBV7-9 with TRBJ2-1; no clear D. The CDR3 is 12 residues long. V was clipped by 4 bases and J by 7 bases, with 8 bases between them. Germline CDR1 is SEHNR and CDR2 is FQNEAQ (reference sequence). The chain's CDR3 is CASSYLGNEQFF. CDR3 DNA sequence: TGTGCCAGCAGCTACCTAGGAAATGAGCAGTTCTTC.

V is TRBV5-1 and J is TRBJ2-7; tentatively, D is TRBD2 (5 bases). This CDR3 contains 15 residues. Trimming shortened V by 0 bases and J by 7 bases, and 17 bases separated the two germline ends. Germline V gene data show CDR1 as SGHRS and CDR2 as YFSETQ. The CDR3 region is CASSLAGAETGEQYF. The CDR3 bases are TGCGCCAGCAGCTTGGCCGGAGCGGAGACGGGAGAGCAGTACTTC.

The chain employs TRBV5-6 and TRBJ2-5; the match to TRBD2 covers 13 bases. J was trimmed by 1 base and V by 4 bases; bases with no gene match: 4. The CDR3 is 16 residues long. Germline-derived CDR1 and CDR2 are SGHDT and YYEEEE. CDR3 sequence: CASSRLAGGAQETQYF. The CDR3 DNA is TGTGCCAGCAGCAGACTAGCGGGAGGAGCCCAAGAGACCCAGTACTTC.

This clone has more than one count but fewer than ten. This rearrangement joins TRBV5-1 to TRBJ2-2, with a weak D call TRBD2 (5 bases). CDR1 and CDR2 (germline): SGHRS, YFSETQ. This CDR3 is built from 14 residues. Deletions cut 0 bases from V and 7 bases from J, with 10 bases between. The DNA of the CDR3 is TGCGCCAGCAGCTTGGGGGCCGGAGGCGGGGAGCTGTTTTTT. Translation gives CASSLGAGGGELFF.

The chain employs TRBV7-9 and TRBJ1-5; D is unclear. The V gene lost 6 bases and the J gene lost 5 bases, with 8 bases spanning the gap. The CDR3 is 12 residues long. Germline V gene sequence: CDR1 SEHNR, CDR2 FQNEAQ (reference sequence). This CDR3 is CASSREHQPQHF. CDR3 DNA sequence: TGTGCCAGCAGTAGGGAGCATCAGCCCCAGCATTTT.

This clone was counted a single time. The V call is TRBV29-1, the J call TRBJ2-7; TRBD1 matches at 8 bases. V shed 4 bases and J 5 bases; nucleotides not matched to a gene: 4. Germline-derived CDR1 and CDR2 are SQVTM and ANQGSEA. The CDR3 loop spans 12 amino acids. Here the CDR3 reads CSVVGQGDEQYF. The CDR3 DNA reads as TGCAGCGTTGTTGGACAGGGTGACGAGCAGTACTTC.

This clone appeared a single time. The chain couples TRBV30 to TRBJ1-1; weak D call: TRBD1 (6 bases). The CDR3 length is 14 residues. Trimming left V 1 base short and J 1 base short, with 10 bases between. The germline CDR1 and CDR2 sequences are GTSNPN and SVGIG (reference sequence). The CDR3 here is CAWSAGHRNTEAFF. In DNA form, the CDR3 reads TGTGCCTGGAGTGCGGGACACCGGAACACTGAAGCTTTCTTT. The entire variable domain, with the rest obtained from reference TRBV30 and TRBJ1-1, is as follows: SQTIHQWPATLVQPVGSPLSLECTVEGTSNPNLYWYRQAAGRGLQLLFYSVGIGQISSEVPQNLSASRPQDRQFILSSKKLLLSDSGFYLCAWSAGHRNTEAFFGQGTRLTVV.

This sequence joins TRBV15 and TRBJ1-1, with TRBD1 matching 7 bases. The V and J ends lost 0 bases and 3 bases, in that order; junction bases with no gene match: 4. Germline lookup yields CDR1 LNHNV and CDR2 YYDKDF (reference sequence). This CDR3 is built from 15 residues. CDR3: CATSRDRGVDTEAFF. For the CDR3, the DNA is TGTGCCACCAGCAGAGACAGGGGGGTGGACACTGAAGCTTTCTTT.

The V and J genes are TRBV3-1 (or the pseudogene TRBV3-2) and TRBJ1-2; D perhaps matches TRBD1 (6 bases). The germline CDR1 and CDR2 sequences are LGHDT and YNNKEL (reference sequence). V was pared by 3 bases and J by 8 bases, with 16 bases between. This CDR3 has 14 residues. The DNA for the CDR3 is TGTGCCAGCAGCCACCGCGGCAGGGGCTGGGGCTACACCTTC. As protein: CASSHRGRGWGYTF.

The CDR3 is CASSTGGNSYNEQFF. In DNA form, the CDR3 reads TGTGCCAGCAGCACCGGAGGTAACTCCTACAATGAGCAGTTCTTC. This chain joins TRBV3-1 (or the pseudogene TRBV3-2) and TRBJ2-1; maybe TRBD2 (5 bases). CDR3 length: 15 amino acids. CDR1 LGHDT and CDR2 YNNKEL come from the germline V gene (reference sequence). Trimming pared 5 bases from V and 0 bases from J, leaving 11 bases between.

This clone was seen a few times. The chain uses TRBV5-1 and TRBJ2-7; 7 bases align to TRBD1. V was clipped by 8 bases and J by 0 bases; unmatched bases: 8. The CDR3 runs to 14 residues. Germline values: CDR1 SGHRS, CDR2 YFSETQ. In nucleotides, the CDR3 is TGCGCCAGTCGACAGGGCACGAGCTCCTACGAGCAGTACTTC. This codes for CASRQGTSSYEQYF. The entire variable domain, with the rest obtained from reference TRBV5-1 and TRBJ2-7, is as follows: KAGVTQTPRYLIKTRGQQVTLSCSPISGHRSVSWYQQTPGQGLQFLFEYFSETQRNKGNFPGRFSGRQFSNSRSEMNVSTLELGDSALYLCASRQGTSSYEQYFGPGTRLTVT.